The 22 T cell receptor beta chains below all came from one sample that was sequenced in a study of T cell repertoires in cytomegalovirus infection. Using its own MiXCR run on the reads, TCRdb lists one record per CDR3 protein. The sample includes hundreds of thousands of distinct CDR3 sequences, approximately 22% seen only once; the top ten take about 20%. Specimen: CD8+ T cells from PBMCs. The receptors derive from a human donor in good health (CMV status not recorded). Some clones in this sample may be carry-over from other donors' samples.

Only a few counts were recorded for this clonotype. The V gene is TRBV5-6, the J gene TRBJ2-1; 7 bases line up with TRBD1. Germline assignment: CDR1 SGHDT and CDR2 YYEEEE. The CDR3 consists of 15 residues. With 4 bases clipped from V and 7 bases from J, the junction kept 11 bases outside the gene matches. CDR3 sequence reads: CASSEVSGQLNEQFF. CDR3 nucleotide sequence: TGTGCCAGCAGCGAAGTCTCGGGACAGTTGAATGAGCAGTTCTTC.

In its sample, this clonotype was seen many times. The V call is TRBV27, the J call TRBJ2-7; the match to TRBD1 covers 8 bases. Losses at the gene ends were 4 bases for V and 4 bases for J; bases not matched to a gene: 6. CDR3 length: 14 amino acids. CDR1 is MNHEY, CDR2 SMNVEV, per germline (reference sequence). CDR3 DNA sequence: TGTGCCAGCAGTTACGGACAGGGTAATTACGAGCAGTACTTC. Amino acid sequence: CASSYGQGNYEQYF.

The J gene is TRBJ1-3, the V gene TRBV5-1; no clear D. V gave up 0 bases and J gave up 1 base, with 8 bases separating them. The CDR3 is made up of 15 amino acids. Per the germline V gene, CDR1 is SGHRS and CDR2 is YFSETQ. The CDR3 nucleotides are TGCGCCAGCAGCTTGGAAGGGTCATCTGGAAACACCATATATTTT. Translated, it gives CASSLEGSSGNTIYF.

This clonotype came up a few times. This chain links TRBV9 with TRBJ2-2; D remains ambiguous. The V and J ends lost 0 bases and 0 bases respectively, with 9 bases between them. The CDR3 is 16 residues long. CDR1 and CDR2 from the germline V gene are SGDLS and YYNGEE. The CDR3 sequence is CASSVAKTTNTGELFF. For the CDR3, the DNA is TGTGCCAGCAGCGTAGCTAAGACCACGAACACCGGGGAGCTGTTTTTT.

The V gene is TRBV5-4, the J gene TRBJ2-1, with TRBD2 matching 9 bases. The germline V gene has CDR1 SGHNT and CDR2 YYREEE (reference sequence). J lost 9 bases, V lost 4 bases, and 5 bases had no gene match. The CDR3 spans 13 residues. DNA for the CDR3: TGTGCCAGCAGCCTACCACTAGCGGGTGAGCAGTTCTTC. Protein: CASSLPLAGEQFF.

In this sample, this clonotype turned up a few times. In DNA form, the CDR3 reads TGTGCCAGCAGTGAAGCCGGACAGGGGTTTCAGCCCCAGCATTTT. Encoded protein: CASSEAGQGFQPQHF. V and J are TRBV2 and TRBJ1-5; 9 nucleotides align to TRBD1. This CDR3 has 15 amino acids. Trimming took 0 bases from V and 6 from J; bases not matched to a gene: 3. Germline CDR1 reads SNHLY; CDR2 reads FYNNEI.

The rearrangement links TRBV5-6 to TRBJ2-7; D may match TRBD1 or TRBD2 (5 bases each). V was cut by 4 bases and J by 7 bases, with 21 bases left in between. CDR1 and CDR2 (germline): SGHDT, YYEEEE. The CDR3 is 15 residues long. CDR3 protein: CASSAYRDRRDEQYF. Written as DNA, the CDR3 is TGTGCCAGCAGCGCGTACCGGGACCGACGAGATGAGCAGTACTTC. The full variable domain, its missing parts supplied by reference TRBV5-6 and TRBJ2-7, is DAGVTQSPTHLIKTRGQQVTLRCSPKSGHDTVSWYQQALGQGPQFIFQYYEEEERQRGNFPDRFSGHQFPNYSSELNVNALLLGDSALYLCASSAYRDRRDEQYFGPGTRLTVT.

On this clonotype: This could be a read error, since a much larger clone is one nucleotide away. CDR3: CRVQTAMNTEAFF. In DNA, the CDR3 is TGCAGAGTTCAGACAGCCATGAACACTGAAGCTTTCTTT. This sequence joins TRBV29-1 and TRBJ1-1, with D possibly TRBD1 on 5 matching bases. This CDR3 has 13 residues. Germline V CDR1 and CDR2: SQVTM, ANQGSEA.

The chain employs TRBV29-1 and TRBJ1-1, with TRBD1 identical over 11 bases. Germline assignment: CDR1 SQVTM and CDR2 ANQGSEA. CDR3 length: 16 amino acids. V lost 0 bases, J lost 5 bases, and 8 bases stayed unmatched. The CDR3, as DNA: TGCAGCGTTGAAGATACCGGGACAGGGGGATGGACTGAAGCTTTCTTT. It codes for CSVEDTGTGGWTEAFF.

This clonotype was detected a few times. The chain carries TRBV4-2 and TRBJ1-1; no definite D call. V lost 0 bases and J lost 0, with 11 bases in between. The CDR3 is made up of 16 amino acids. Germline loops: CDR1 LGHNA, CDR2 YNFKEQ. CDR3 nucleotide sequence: TGTGCCAGCAGCCAAGATCGAGGAGCTGTGAACACTGAAGCTTTCTTT. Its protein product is CASSQDRGAVNTEAFF.

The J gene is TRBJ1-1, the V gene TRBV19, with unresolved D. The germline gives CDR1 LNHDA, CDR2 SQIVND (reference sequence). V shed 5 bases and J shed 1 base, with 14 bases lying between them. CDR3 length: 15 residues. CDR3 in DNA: TGTGCCAGTAGTTTTGGTGGACGGAGGAACACTGAAGCTTTCTTT. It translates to CASSFGGRRNTEAFF.

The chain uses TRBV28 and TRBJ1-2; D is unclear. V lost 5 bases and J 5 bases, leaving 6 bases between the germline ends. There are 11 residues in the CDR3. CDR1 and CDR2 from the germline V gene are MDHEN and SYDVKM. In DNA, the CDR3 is TGTGCCAGCAGTCCCAAGTATGGCTACACCTTC. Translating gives CASSPKYGYTF.

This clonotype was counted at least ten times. The CDR3 DNA reads as TGTGCCAGCCAGGGGCTCGGTCCTGAAGCTTTCTTT. Translating it yields CASQGLGPEAFF. The V and J genes are TRBV12-3 or TRBV12-4 and TRBJ1-1; possible D gene TRBD1, 6 bases. V shed 8 bases and J shed 6 bases, with 13 bases lying between them. The CDR3 has 12 residues.

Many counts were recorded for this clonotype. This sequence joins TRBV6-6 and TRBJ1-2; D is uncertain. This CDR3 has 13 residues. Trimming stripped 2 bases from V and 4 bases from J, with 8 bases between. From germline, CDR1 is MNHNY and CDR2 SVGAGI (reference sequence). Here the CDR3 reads CASSYGILYGYTF. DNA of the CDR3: TGTGCCAGCAGTTACGGTATTCTCTATGGCTACACCTTC.

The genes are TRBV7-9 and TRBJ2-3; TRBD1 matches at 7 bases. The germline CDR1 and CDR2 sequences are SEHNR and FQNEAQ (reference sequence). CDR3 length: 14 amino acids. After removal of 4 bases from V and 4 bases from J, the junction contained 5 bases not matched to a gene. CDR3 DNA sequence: TGTGCCAGCAGCTCAACAGGGGCATCAGATACGCAGTATTTT. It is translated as CASSSTGASDTQYF.

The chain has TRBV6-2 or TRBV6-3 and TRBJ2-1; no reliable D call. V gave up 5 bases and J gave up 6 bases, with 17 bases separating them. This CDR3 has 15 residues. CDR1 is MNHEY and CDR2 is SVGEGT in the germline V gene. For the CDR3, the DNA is TGTGCCAGCAGTATGAGCCCCTCCAGGCGCAATGAGCAGTTCTTC. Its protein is CASSMSPSRRNEQFF.

The DNA for the CDR3 is TGTGCCAGCAGCCCAGGACTTTCATGGAGGACAGATACGCAGTATTTT. It yields the protein CASSPGLSWRTDTQYF. The V gene is TRBV7-2, the J gene TRBJ2-3; the D gene is possibly TRBD2 (5 bases). The V gene lost 5 bases and the J gene lost 3 bases, with 18 bases spanning the gap. The germline gives CDR1 SGHTA, CDR2 FQGNSA. The CDR3 consists of 16 residues.

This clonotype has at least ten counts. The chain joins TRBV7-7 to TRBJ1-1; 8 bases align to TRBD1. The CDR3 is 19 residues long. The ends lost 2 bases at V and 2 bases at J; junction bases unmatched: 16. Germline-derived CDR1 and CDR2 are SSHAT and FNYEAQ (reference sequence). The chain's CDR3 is CASSLSHPGQDSPNTEAFF. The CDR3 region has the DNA TGTGCCAGCAGCTTATCCCACCCGGGACAGGACTCCCCAAACACTGAAGCTTTCTTT.

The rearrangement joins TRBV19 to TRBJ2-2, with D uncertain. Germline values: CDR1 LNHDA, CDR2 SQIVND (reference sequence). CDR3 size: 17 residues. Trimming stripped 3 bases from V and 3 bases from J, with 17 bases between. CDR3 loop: CASSIKRLGQHTGELFF. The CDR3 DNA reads TGTGCCAGTAGTATTAAGAGACTCGGGCAGCACACCGGGGAGCTGTTTTTT. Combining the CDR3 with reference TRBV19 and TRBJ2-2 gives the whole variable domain DGGITQSPKYLFRKEGQNVTLSCEQNLNHDAMYWYRQDPGQGLRLIYYSQIVNDFQKGDIAEGYSVSREKKESFPLTVTSAQKNPTAFYLCASSIKRLGQHTGELFFGEGSRLTVL.

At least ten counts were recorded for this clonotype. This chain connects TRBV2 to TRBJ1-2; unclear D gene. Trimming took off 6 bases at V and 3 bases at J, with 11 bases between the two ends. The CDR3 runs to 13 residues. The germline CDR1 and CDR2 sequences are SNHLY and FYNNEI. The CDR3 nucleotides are TGTGCCAGCAGCGACCCGAAGGACTATGGCTACACCTTC. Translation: CASSDPKDYGYTF.

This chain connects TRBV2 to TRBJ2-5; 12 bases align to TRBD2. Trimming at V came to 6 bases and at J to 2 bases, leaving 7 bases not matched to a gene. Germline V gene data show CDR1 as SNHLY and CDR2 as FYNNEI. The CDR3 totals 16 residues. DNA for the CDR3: TGTGCCAGCAGGCCACTAGCGGGGGGTAAACAAGAGACCCAGTACTTC. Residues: CASRPLAGGKQETQYF.

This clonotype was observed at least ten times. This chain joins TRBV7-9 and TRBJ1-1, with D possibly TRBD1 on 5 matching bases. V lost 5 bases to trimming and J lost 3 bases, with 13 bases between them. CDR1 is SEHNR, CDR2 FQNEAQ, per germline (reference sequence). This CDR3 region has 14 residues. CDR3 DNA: TGTGCCAGCAGCCTCGGGGCCGGCTACACTGAAGCTTTCTTT. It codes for CASSLGAGYTEAFF.